The subject of this entry is one T cell receptor beta chain. This record belongs to a study of T cell clones after liver transplantation. In the study overall: Three of eight recipients were HCV-positive; others had non-autoimmune, non-viral indications.

This CDR3 is 15 amino acids long. Germline assignment: CDR1 MNHNY and CDR2 SVGAGI (reference sequence). V shed 2 bases and J 4 bases; nucleotides not matched to a gene: 4. The table came from immunoSEQ multiplex PCR; TCRdb's copy has only in-frame clones and leaves some out. The profile shows over 50,000 clones, about 88% of them singletons. The receptor was isolated from a human donor who received a liver transplant. The starting material was CD4+ T cells from blood, obtained before liver transplant. V usage is TRBV6-6 and J usage is TRBJ1-2, with 10 bases matching TRBD1. This CDR3 is CASSYGTGEGYGYTF. CDR3 DNA sequence: TGTGCCAGCAGTTACGGGACAGGGGAAGGCTATGGCTACACCTTC.